This T cell receptor beta chain emerged from a study of beta chain features in type 1 diabetes. Comments on this clone: Its matching antigen is unknown.

Notes on the study in general: Patients with type 1 diabetes showed fewer VDJ junction insertions and more deletions. Significant though moderate, a shortening of TCRB CDR3s appeared in all four CD4+ subsets of Type 1 diabetes patients.

Sequencing targeted expressed TCRB transcripts, as all isolated RNA had been reverse transcribed. Sequenced by immunoSEQ multiplex PCR; TCRdb stores in-frame clones only, minus some. The table records some 170,000 clones, roughly 63% of them present only once. Trimming removed 1 base at V and 4 bases at J, with 14 bases between. CDR1 is LNHDA, CDR2 SQIVND, per germline (reference sequence). The CDR3 totals 16 residues. Sorting of CD4+ naive, central memory, regulatory and stem cell-like memory cells was performed via CD45RO/CCR7/CD25/CD127/CD95/CD27. V and J are TRBV19 and TRBJ1-5; maybe TRBD1 (6 bases). This TCR was sampled from a man in his thirties or forties with type 1 diabetes. The sequenced sample was naive CD4+ T cells from blood. As DNA, the CDR3 is TGTGCCAGTAGTATAGTAGCGGGGGGCCGGAATCAGCCCCAGCATTTT. This encodes CASSIVAGGRNQPQHF.